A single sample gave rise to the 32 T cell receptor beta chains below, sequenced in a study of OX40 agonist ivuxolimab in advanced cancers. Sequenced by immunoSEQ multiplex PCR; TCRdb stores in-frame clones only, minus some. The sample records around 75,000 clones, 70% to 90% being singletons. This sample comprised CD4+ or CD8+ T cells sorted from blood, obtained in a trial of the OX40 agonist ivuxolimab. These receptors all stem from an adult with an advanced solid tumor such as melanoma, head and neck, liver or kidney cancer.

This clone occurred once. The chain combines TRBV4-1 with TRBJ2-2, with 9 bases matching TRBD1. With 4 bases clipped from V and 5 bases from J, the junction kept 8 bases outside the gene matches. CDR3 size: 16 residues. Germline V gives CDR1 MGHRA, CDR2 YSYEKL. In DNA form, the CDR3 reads TGCGCCAGCAGCCGCTTACAGGGGGCGTGGACCGGGGAGCTGTTTTTT. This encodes CASSRLQGAWTGELFF.

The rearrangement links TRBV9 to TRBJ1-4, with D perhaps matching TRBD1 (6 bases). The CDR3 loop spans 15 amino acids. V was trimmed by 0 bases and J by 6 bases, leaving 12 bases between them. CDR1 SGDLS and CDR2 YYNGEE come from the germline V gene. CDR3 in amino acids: CASSVDRGGYEKLFF. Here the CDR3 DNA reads TGTGCCAGCAGCGTAGACAGAGGGGGTTATGAAAAACTGTTTTTT. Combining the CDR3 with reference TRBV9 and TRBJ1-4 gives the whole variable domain DSGVTQTPKHLITATGQRVTLRCSPRSGDLSVYWYQQSLDQGLQFLIQYYNGEERAKGNILERFSAQQFPDLHSELNLSSLELGDSALYFCASSVDRGGYEKLFFGSGTQLSVL.

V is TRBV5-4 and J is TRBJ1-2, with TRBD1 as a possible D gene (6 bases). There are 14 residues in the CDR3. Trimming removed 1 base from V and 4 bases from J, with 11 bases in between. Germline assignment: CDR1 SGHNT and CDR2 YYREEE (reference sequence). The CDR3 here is CASSLNTGSYGYTF. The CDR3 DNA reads TGTGCCAGCAGCTTGAATACAGGGTCCTATGGCTACACCTTC.

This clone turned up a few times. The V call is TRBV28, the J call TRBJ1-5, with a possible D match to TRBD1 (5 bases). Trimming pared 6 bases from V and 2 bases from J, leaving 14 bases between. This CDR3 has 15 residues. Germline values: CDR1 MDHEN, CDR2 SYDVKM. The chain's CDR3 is CASSLGGTRNQPQHF. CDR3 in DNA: TGTGCCAGCAGCCTAGGAGGGACGCGCAATCAGCCCCAGCATTTT. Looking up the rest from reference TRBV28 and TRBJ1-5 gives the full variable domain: DVKVTQSSRYLVKRTGEKVFLECVQDMDHENMFWYRQDPGLGLRLIYFSYDVKMKEKGDIPEGYSVSREKKERFSLILESASTNQTSMYLCASSLGGTRNQPQHFGDGTRLSIL.

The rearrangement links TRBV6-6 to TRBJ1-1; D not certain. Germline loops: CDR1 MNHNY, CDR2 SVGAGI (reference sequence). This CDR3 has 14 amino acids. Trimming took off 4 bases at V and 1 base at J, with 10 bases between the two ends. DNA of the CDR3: TGTGCCAGCAGTTCCCGGGCGGGGAACACTGAAGCTTTCTTT. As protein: CASSSRAGNTEAFF.

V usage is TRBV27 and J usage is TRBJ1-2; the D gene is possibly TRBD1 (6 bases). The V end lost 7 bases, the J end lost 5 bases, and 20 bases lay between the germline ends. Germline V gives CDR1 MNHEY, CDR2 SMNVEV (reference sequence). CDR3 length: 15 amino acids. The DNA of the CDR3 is TGTGCCAGCAACGTGAGGGGGGGGCTGGGATATGGCTACACCTTC. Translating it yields CASNVRGGLGYGYTF.

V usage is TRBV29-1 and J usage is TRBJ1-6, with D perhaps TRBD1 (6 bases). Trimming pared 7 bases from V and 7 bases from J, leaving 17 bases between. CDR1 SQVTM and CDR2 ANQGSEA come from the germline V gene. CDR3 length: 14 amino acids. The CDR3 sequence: CSASDSSGNSPLHF. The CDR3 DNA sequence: TGCAGCGCTTCGGACAGTTCCGGCAATTCACCCCTCCACTTT.

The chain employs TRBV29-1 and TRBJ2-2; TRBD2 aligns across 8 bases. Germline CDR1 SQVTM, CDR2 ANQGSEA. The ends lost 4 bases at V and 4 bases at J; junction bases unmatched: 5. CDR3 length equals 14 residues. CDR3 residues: CSVANLAGTGELFF. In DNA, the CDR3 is TGCAGCGTTGCCAACCTAGCGGGCACCGGGGAGCTGTTTTTT.

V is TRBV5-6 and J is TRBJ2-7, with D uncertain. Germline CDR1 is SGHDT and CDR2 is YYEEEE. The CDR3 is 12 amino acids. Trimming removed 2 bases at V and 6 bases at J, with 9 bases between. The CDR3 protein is CASSFLDAEQYF. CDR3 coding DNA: TGTGCCAGCAGCTTTCTGGATGCCGAGCAGTACTTC. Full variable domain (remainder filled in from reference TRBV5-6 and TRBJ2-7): DAGVTQSPTHLIKTRGQQVTLRCSPKSGHDTVSWYQQALGQGPQFIFQYYEEEERQRGNFPDRFSGHQFPNYSSELNVNALLLGDSALYLCASSFLDAEQYFGPGTRLTVT.

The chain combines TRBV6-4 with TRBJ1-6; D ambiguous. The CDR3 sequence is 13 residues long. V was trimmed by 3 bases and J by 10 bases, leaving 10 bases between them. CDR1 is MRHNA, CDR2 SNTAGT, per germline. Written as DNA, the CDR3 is TGTGCCAGCAGTGAGGCAACGGGCTCACCCCTCCACTTT. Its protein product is CASSEATGSPLHF.

The CDR3 protein is CASSTVTGETQPQHF. The CDR3 DNA sequence: TGTGCCAGCAGCACTGTGACAGGGGAGACTCAGCCCCAGCATTTT. The chain employs TRBV21-1 and TRBJ1-5; the DNA was not used to check the table's D call, TRBD1. TRBV21-1 is tagged as a pseudogene. This CDR3 has 15 residues.

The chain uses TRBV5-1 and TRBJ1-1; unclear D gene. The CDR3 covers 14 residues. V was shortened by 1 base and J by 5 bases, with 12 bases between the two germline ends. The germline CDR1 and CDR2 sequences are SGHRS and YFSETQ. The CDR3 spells CASSLNQIGTEAFF. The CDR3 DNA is TGCGCCAGCAGCTTGAACCAAATTGGGACTGAAGCTTTCTTT.

The CDR3 sequence is CATSRSRTLTYEQYF. DNA of the CDR3: TGTGCCACCAGCAGATCCCGGACACTGACCTACGAGCAGTACTTC. The chain joins TRBV15 to TRBJ2-7; D possibly corresponds to TRBD1 (5 bases). The CDR3 runs to 15 residues. V was trimmed by 2 bases and J by 2 bases, leaving 13 bases between them. The germline V gene has CDR1 LNHNV and CDR2 YYDKDF (reference sequence).

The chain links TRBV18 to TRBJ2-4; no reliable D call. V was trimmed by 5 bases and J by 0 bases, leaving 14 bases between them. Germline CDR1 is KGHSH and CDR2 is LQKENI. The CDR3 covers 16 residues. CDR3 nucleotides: TGTGCCAGCTCATCTCAGACTGACATAGCCAAAAACATTCAGTACTTC. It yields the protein CASSSQTDIAKNIQYF.

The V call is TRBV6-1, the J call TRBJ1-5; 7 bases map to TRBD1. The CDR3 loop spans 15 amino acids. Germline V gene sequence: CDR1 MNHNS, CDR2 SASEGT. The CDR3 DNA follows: TGTGGCACCCTCAGGGAAGACAGGGGCAATCAGCCCCAGCATTTT. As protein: CGTLREDRGNQPQHF.

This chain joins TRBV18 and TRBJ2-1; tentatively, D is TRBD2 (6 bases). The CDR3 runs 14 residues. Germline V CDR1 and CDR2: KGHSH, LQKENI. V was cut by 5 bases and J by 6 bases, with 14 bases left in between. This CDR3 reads CASSIGGRRNEQFF. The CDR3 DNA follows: TGTGCCAGCTCAATCGGGGGACGGCGCAATGAGCAGTTCTTC. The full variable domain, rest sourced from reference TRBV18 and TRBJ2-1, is NAGVMQNPRHLVRRRGQEARLRCSPMKGHSHVYWYRQLPEEGLKFMVYLQKENIIDESGMPKERFSAEFPKEGPSILRIQQVVRGDSAAYFCASSIGGRRNEQFFGPGTRLTVL.

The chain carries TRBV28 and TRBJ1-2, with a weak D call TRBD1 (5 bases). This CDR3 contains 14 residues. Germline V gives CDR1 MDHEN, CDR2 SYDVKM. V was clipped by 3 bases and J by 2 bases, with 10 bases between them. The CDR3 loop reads CASSFGAGNYGYTF. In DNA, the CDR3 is TGTGCCAGCAGTTTTGGGGCCGGGAACTATGGCTACACCTTC.

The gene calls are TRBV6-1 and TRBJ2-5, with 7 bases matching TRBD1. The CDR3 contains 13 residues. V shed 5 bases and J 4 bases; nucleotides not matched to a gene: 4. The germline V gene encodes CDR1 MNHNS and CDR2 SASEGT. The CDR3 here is CASSRQGGETQYF. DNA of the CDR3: TGTGCCAGCAGTAGACAGGGCGGAGAGACCCAGTACTTC.

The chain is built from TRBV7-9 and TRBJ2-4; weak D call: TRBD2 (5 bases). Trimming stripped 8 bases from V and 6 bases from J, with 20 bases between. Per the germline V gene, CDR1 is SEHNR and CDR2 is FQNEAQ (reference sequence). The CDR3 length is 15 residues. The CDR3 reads CASRRGSGLLNIQYF. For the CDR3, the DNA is TGTGCCAGCCGACGGGGATCGGGCCTCTTAAACATTCAGTACTTC.

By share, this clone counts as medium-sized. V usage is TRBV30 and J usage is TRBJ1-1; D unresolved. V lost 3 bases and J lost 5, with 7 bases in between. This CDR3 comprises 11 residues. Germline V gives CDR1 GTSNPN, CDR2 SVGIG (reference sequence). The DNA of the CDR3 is TGTGCCTGGAGACAGAGGACTGAAGCTTTCTTT. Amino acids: CAWRQRTEAFF.

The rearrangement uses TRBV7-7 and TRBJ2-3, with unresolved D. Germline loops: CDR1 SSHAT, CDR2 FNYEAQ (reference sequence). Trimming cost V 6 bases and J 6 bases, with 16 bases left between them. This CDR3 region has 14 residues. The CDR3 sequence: CASSLNGRRDTQYF. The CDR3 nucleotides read TGTGCCAGCAGTTTAAACGGGCGGCGGGATACGCAGTATTTT.

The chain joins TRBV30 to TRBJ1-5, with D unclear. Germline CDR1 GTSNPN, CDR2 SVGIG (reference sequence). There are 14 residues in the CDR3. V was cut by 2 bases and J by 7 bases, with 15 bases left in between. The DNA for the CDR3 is TGTGCCTGGAGTATTGGACCGGCGCGGCAGCCCCAGCATTTT. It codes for CAWSIGPARQPQHF.

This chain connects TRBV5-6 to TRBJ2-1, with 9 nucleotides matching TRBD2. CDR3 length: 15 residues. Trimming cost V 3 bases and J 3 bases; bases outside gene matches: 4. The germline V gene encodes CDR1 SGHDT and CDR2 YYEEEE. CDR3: CASSSGLARYNEQFF. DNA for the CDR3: TGTGCCAGCAGCTCCGGACTAGCGCGCTACAATGAGCAGTTCTTC.

CDR3 coding DNA: TGCGCCAGCAGGATACTAGCGGGGGCGGAGACCCAGTACTTC. Protein product: CASRILAGAETQYF. V is TRBV5-1 and J is TRBJ2-5; 11 nucleotides line up with TRBD2. Germline lookup yields CDR1 SGHRS and CDR2 YFSETQ. V lost 5 bases, J lost 5 bases, and 5 bases stayed unmatched. The CDR3 spans 14 residues.

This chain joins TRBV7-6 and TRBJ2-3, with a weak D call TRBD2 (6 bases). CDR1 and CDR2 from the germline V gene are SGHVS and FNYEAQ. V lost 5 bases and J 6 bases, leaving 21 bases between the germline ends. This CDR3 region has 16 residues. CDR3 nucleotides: TGTGCCAGCAGCCCCGCGGCGGGGTCTGCTCTGGATACGCAGTATTTT. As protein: CASSPAAGSALDTQYF.

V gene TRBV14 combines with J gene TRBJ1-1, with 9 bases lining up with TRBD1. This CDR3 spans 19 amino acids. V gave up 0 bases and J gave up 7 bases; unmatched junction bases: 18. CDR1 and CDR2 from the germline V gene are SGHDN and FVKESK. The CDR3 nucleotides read TGTGCCAGCAGCCAAGACTCCTCCGGGACAGGGAGGGGGATTGGTGAAGCTTTCTTT. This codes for CASSQDSSGTGRGIGEAFF.

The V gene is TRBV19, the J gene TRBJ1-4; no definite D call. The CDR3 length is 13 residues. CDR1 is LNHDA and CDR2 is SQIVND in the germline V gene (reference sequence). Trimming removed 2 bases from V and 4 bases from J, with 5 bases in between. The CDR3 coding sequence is TGTGCCAGTAGTATATCTGTTAATGAAAAACTGTTTTTT. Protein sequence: CASSISVNEKLFF.

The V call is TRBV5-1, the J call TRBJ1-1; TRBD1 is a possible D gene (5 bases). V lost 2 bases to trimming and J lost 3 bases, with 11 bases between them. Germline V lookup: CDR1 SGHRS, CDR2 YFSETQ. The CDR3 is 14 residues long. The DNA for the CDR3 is TGCGCCAGCAGCTTTAAGGGAGGGGACACTGAAGCTTTCTTT. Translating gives CASSFKGGDTEAFF.

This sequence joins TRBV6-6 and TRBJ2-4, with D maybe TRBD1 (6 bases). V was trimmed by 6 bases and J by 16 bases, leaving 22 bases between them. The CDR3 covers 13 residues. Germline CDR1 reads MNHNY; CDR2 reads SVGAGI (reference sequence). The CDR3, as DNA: TGTGCCAGCAGCTCCCTACAGGGACGGGTGCAATACTTC. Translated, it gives CASSSLQGRVQYF.

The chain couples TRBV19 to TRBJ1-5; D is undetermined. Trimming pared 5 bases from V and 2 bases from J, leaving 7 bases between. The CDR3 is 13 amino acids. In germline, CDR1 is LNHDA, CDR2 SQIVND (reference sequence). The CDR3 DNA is TGTGCCAGTAGTTATTCGGGCAATCAGCCCCAGCATTTT. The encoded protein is CASSYSGNQPQHF.

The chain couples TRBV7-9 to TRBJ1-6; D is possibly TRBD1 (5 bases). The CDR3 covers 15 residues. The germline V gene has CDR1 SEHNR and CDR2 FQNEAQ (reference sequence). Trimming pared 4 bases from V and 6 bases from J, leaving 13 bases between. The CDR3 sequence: CASSSGPGGNSPLHF. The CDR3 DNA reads TGTGCCAGCAGCTCAGGCCCCGGGGGTAATTCACCCCTCCACTTT.

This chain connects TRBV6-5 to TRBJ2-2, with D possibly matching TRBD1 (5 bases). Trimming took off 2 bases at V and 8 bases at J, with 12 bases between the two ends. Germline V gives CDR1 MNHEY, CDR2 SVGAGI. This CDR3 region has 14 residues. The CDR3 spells CASSYSQGFGELFF. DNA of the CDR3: TGTGCCAGCAGTTACAGCCAGGGTTTTGGGGAGCTGTTTTTT.